The 21 T cell receptor beta chains below come from one sample, sequenced in a study of T cells after yellow fever vaccination. TCRdb reprocessed the 5' RACE reads with MiXCR, giving one entry per CDR3 protein. The sample shows some 160,000 distinct CDR3 sequences, roughly a tenth of them seen only once. The sequenced sample was CD8+ T cells sorted from PBMCs, obtained 45 days after the yellow fever booster vaccination. The receptor set was obtained from a man younger than 30 who received the YFV17D yellow fever vaccine.

The table lists this clonotype with many counts. V and J are TRBV5-5 and TRBJ1-5; D is perhaps TRBD1 (5 bases). Germline assignment: CDR1 SGHKS and CDR2 YYEKEE (reference sequence). Trimming took 4 bases from V and 4 from J, leaving 12 bases between them. This CDR3 spans 14 amino acids. Here the CDR3 DNA reads TGTGCCAGCAGCGCGAGACAGACAAATCAGCCCCAGCATTTT. This translates into CASSARQTNQPQHF. The entire variable domain, with the rest obtained from reference TRBV5-5 and TRBJ1-5, is as follows: DAGVTQSPTHLIKTRGQQVTLRCSPISGHKSVSWYQQVLGQGPQFIFQYYEKEERGRGNFPDRFSARQFPNYSSELNVNALLLGDSALYLCASSARQTNQPQHFGDGTRLSIL.

The rearrangement links TRBV4-2 to TRBJ2-3; 9 bases are a match to TRBD1. The V gene end was trimmed by 2 bases and the J gene end by 5 bases; junction bases not matched to a gene: 8. The CDR3 covers 16 residues. Germline CDR1 and CDR2: LGHNA and YNFKEQ. The CDR3, as DNA: TGTGCCAGCAGCCAACTTGGACAGGGGAACGAAGATACGCAGTATTTT. This sequence encodes CASSQLGQGNEDTQYF.

This clonotype was detected a few times. The rearrangement uses TRBV7-6 and TRBJ2-7; 7 bases map to TRBD2. V gave up 5 bases and J gave up 7 bases; unmatched junction bases: 5. The germline gives CDR1 SGHVS, CDR2 FNYEAQ. The length of the CDR3 is 12 residues. This chain's CDR3 is CASSPEAGEQYF. DNA for the CDR3: TGTGCCAGCAGCCCCGAAGCGGGGGAGCAGTACTTC.

Ten or more counts support this clonotype. The V gene is TRBV9, the J gene TRBJ1-2; D may be TRBD1 (6 bases). Germline CDR1 is SGDLS and CDR2 is YYNGEE. This CDR3 spans 15 amino acids. The germline V and J ends were trimmed by 3 bases and 2 bases, with 14 bases remaining between them. The CDR3 bases are TGTGCCAGCAGCGCCGACACAGGGCCCAACTATGGCTACACCTTC. Translated, it gives CASSADTGPNYGYTF.

In its sample, this clonotype was seen a few times. This sequence joins TRBV6-6 and TRBJ2-2; D ambiguous. Trimming took off 4 bases at V and 1 base at J, with 19 bases between the two ends. The CDR3 covers 18 residues. CDR1 MNHNY and CDR2 SVGAGI come from the germline V gene (reference sequence). The CDR3 DNA follows: TGTGCCAGCAGTTCGTCACCTGTCACCTATAAGAACACCGGGGAGCTGTTTTTT. Translating gives CASSSSPVTYKNTGELFF.

This CDR3 reads CASRNYLNTEAFF. CDR3 coding DNA: TGTGCCAGCAGAAACTACCTGAACACTGAAGCTTTCTTT. The V gene is TRBV7-9, the J gene TRBJ1-1, with D uncertain. Germline V gene data show CDR1 as SEHNR and CDR2 as FQNEAQ (reference sequence). CDR3 length: 13 residues. Trimming took 6 bases from V and 0 from J, leaving 8 bases between them.

This clonotype came up a few times. V usage is TRBV7-2 and J usage is TRBJ2-7; D tentatively fits TRBD1 or TRBD2 (5 bases each). The length of the CDR3 is 15 residues. Germline V gives CDR1 SGHTA, CDR2 FQGNSA. With 4 bases removed from V and 2 bases from J, the gap between germline ends came to 15 bases. CDR3 sequence: CASSSSVGPPYEQYV. In DNA, the CDR3 is TGTGCCAGCAGCTCCTCGGTGGGACCCCCCTACGAGCAGTACGTC.

This chain connects TRBV4-3 to TRBJ2-6; D possibly matches TRBD1 or TRBD2 (5 bases each). Germline V gives CDR1 LGHNA, CDR2 YSLEER. The V gene lost 0 bases and the J gene lost 2 bases, with 8 bases spanning the gap. There are 16 residues in the CDR3. The CDR3 sequence is CASSQDLGAGANVLTF. CDR3 bases: TGCGCCAGCAGCCAAGATTTGGGGGCTGGGGCCAACGTCCTGACTTTC.

This clonotype was detected ten times or more. The rearrangement links TRBV15 to TRBJ2-6, with 8 nucleotides matching TRBD1. Trimming took 3 bases from V and 0 from J; bases not matched to a gene: 7. The V gene's germline CDR1 is LNHNV and CDR2 YYDKDF (reference sequence). The CDR3 spans 18 residues. CDR3 amino acids: CATSSRTGSLSGANVLTF. CDR3 coding DNA: TGTGCCACCAGCAGCCGGACAGGGTCTCTCTCTGGGGCCAACGTCCTGACTTTC.

The V gene is TRBV7-2, the J gene TRBJ2-1, with 8 bases identical to TRBD1. The V gene end was trimmed by 6 bases and the J gene end by 4 bases; junction bases not matched to a gene: 8. This CDR3 spans 15 amino acids. Germline-derived CDR1 and CDR2 are SGHTA and FQGNSA. The CDR3, as DNA: TGTGCCAGCAGTTACGATACAGGGGGATACAATGAGCAGTTCTTC. This encodes CASSYDTGGYNEQFF.

The rearrangement links TRBV2 to TRBJ1-5; D unclear. The length of the CDR3 is 16 residues. V gave up 0 bases and J gave up 0 bases, with 9 bases separating them. Germline V gene sequence: CDR1 SNHLY, CDR2 FYNNEI. The chain's CDR3 is CASSEAKGPSNQPQHF. DNA for the CDR3: TGTGCCAGCAGTGAAGCGAAGGGCCCTAGCAATCAGCCCCAGCATTTT.

This clonotype was detected a few times. V usage is TRBV11-3 and J usage is TRBJ1-2; the D gene is possibly TRBD1 (5 bases). The CDR3 consists of 15 residues. V was pared by 0 bases and J by 5 bases, with 13 bases between. Germline V gene sequence: CDR1 SGHNT, CDR2 YENEEA. The CDR3 DNA reads TGTGCCAGCAGCTTAGAGACCCAGGGAGGGTATGGCTACACCTTC. The encoded protein is CASSLETQGGYGYTF. Full variable domain (rest looked up from reference TRBV11-3 and TRBJ1-2): EAGVVQSPRYKIIEKKQPVAFWCNPISGHNTLYWYLQNLGQGPELLIRYENEEAVDDSQLPKDRFSAERLKGVDSTLKIQPAELGDSAVYLCASSLETQGGYGYTFGSGTRLTVV.

This chain uses TRBV6-2 or TRBV6-3 with TRBJ1-1; D gene uncertain. The ends were cut back, 6 bases at V and 4 bases at J, with 12 bases in the middle. Per germline, CDR1 MNHEY and CDR2 SVGEGT. The CDR3 runs 13 residues. The CDR3: CASRPGVGTEAFF. In DNA, the CDR3 is TGTGCCAGCAGACCTGGGGTAGGCACTGAAGCTTTCTTT.

This clonotype has a count of ten or more. The gene calls are TRBV5-6 and TRBJ2-3; TRBD2 might be the D (6 bases). The CDR3 has 14 residues. The V end was cut by 4 bases, the J end by 0 bases, with 9 bases between. Germline CDR1 is SGHDT and CDR2 is YYEEEE. The CDR3 DNA is TGTGCCAGCAGCCCCGGGACTAGCACAGATACGCAGTATTTT. It specifies CASSPGTSTDTQYF.

The V and J genes are TRBV6-5 and TRBJ1-1; D is possibly TRBD1 (5 bases). V lost 0 bases and J 5 bases, leaving 10 bases between the germline ends. The length of the CDR3 is 14 residues. CDR1 and CDR2 from the germline V gene are MNHEY and SVGAGI. The CDR3 sequence is CASSYSLGVTEAFF. DNA for the CDR3: TGTGCCAGCAGTTACTCCTTGGGGGTTACTGAAGCTTTCTTT.

This clonotype was found a few times. The CDR3 here is CSVDGLAGTTDTQYF. The CDR3 DNA sequence: TGCAGCGTTGATGGGCTAGCGGGAACCACAGATACGCAGTATTTT. This sequence joins TRBV29-1 and TRBJ2-3; 9 bases are a match to TRBD2. Per the germline V gene, CDR1 is SQVTM and CDR2 is ANQGSEA. This CDR3 has 15 residues. The trim removed 3 bases at V and 2 bases at J, leaving 6 bases unmatched.

This clonotype was seen a handful of times. This chain uses TRBV12-3 or TRBV12-4 with TRBJ2-3, with D tentatively TRBD1 or TRBD2 (5 bases each). V was clipped by 8 bases and J by 5 bases, with 17 bases between them. The CDR3 totals 14 residues. This chain's CDR3 is CASLGELVLDTQYF. The CDR3 DNA reads as TGTGCCAGCTTAGGGGAGCTAGTACTAGATACGCAGTATTTT.

This chain connects TRBV20-1 to TRBJ1-4, with 7 bases identical to TRBD1. This CDR3 has 13 amino acids. Germline V gene lookup returns CDR1 DFQATT and CDR2 SNEGSKA (reference sequence). The junction had 5 bases not matched to a gene; V was cut back by 5 bases and J by 5 bases. CDR3 DNA sequence: TGCAGTGCTTACAGGGGCCTCAATGAAAAACTGTTTTTT. Translation gives CSAYRGLNEKLFF.

The table lists this clonotype with many counts. The chain couples TRBV12-5 to TRBJ1-5; D is undetermined. Trimming took 1 base from V and 7 from J, leaving 11 bases between them. The CDR3 contains 14 residues. Per the germline V gene, CDR1 is LGHNT and CDR2 is FRNRAP. CDR3 nucleotide sequence: TGTGCTAGTGGTTTGGGAGGGAGTGGACAGCCCCAGCATTTT. Residues: CASGLGGSGQPQHF. Combining the CDR3 with reference TRBV12-5 and TRBJ1-5 gives the whole variable domain DARVTQTPRHKVTEMGQEVTMRCQPILGHNTVFWYRQTMMQGLELLAYFRNRAPLDDSGMPKDRFSAEMPDATLATLKIQPSEPRDSAVYFCASGLGGSGQPQHFGDGTRLSIL.

The J gene is TRBJ2-5, the V gene TRBV12-3 or TRBV12-4, with D uncertain. V was clipped by 5 bases and J by 2 bases, with 12 bases between them. The CDR3 is 14 residues long. The CDR3 region is CASSPPSRQETQYF. Written as DNA, the CDR3 is TGTGCCAGCAGTCCCCCGAGCAGGCAAGAGACCCAGTACTTC.

V is TRBV4-1 and J is TRBJ2-5, with 7 bases aligning to TRBD1. The CDR3 runs 13 residues. Losses at the gene ends were 6 bases for V and 3 bases for J; bases not matched to a gene: 4. Germline V gene sequence: CDR1 MGHRA, CDR2 YSYEKL. The CDR3 nucleotides are TGCGCCAGCAGGGCGACAGGGAAAGAGACCCAGTACTTC. Translating gives CASRATGKETQYF.